Below, 15 T cell receptor beta chains from the same sample are listed, as sequenced in a study of T cell responses to AZD1222 COVID-19 vaccine. Clones were read by immunoSEQ multiplex PCR, and TCRdb kept only the in-frame ones, dropping some. The table records about 120,000 clones, roughly 88% of them present only once. This specimen consisted of peripheral blood, obtained on day 0 of AZD1222 vaccination. The receptors were sampled from an adult in good health.

This clone was seen once. V and J are TRBV9 and TRBJ1-2, with D possibly TRBD1 on 5 matching bases. The CDR3 has 14 residues. Looked up from germline, CDR1 is SGDLS and CDR2 is YYNGEE. V was shortened by 0 bases and J by 6 bases, with 12 bases between the two germline ends. CDR3 loop: CASSVGGRVHGYTF. Here the CDR3 DNA reads TGTGCCAGCAGCGTAGGGGGCAGGGTACATGGCTACACCTTC.

The rearrangement links TRBV9 to TRBJ2-3, with D unclear. V was trimmed by 0 bases and J by 5 bases, leaving 13 bases between them. Germline CDR1 is SGDLS and CDR2 is YYNGEE. This CDR3 comprises 15 residues. The CDR3 DNA sequence: TGTGCCAGCAGCGTAGATGGTATGAGACGAGATACGCAGTATTTT. Protein product: CASSVDGMRRDTQYF.

The chain is built from TRBV4-2 and TRBJ2-2; D is ambiguous. In germline, CDR1 is LGHNA, CDR2 YNFKEQ. V was cut by 0 bases and J by 6 bases, with 17 bases left in between. The CDR3 extends over 17 amino acids. The CDR3 sequence is CASSQESVLFGSGELFF. DNA of the CDR3: TGTGCCAGCAGCCAAGAAAGCGTTTTGTTTGGGTCCGGGGAGCTGTTTTTT.

The chain couples TRBV11-2 to TRBJ1-4; TRBD1 agrees at 9 bases. V trimming: 4 bases; J trimming: 8 bases; junction bases outside the gene matches: 5. CDR3 length equals 14 residues. CDR1 is SGHAT, CDR2 FQNNGV, per germline. Written as DNA, the CDR3 is TGTGCCAGCAGCTACAGGGGGCGCTCGGAAAAACTGTTTTTT. Amino acids: CASSYRGRSEKLFF.

The chain combines TRBV10-3 with TRBJ1-6; 7 positions agree with TRBD1. The germline V gene has CDR1 ENHRY and CDR2 SYGVKD. This CDR3 spans 16 amino acids. Losses at the gene ends were 10 bases for V and 5 bases for J; bases not matched to a gene: 14. The CDR3 region is CATNQQGTINNSPLHF. The CDR3 DNA is TGTGCCACCAACCAACAGGGGACTATCAATAATTCACCCCTCCACTTT.

V usage is TRBV12-3 or TRBV12-4 and J usage is TRBJ1-1, with no clear D. Trimming took off 3 bases at V and 1 base at J, with 6 bases between the two ends. The CDR3 runs to 13 residues. In DNA, the CDR3 is TGTGCCAGCAGTTTGAGGGAGAACACTGAAGCTTTCTTT. Protein sequence: CASSLRENTEAFF.

The chain is built from TRBV5-1 and TRBJ1-3; no definite D call. Trimming left V 3 bases short and J 0 bases short, with 7 bases between. Germline CDR1 reads SGHRS; CDR2 reads YFSETQ. The length of the CDR3 is 14 residues. The CDR3 nucleotides read TGCGCCAGCAGCTCCCCTTCCTCTGGAAACACCATATATTTT. Encoded protein: CASSSPSSGNTIYF.

The V call is TRBV27, the J call TRBJ1-1; 8 nucleotides match TRBD1. Looked up from germline, CDR1 is MNHEY and CDR2 is SMNVEV (reference sequence). CDR3 length: 16 residues. Unmatched junction bases numbered 13, after V lost 3 bases and J lost 7 bases. CDR3 protein: CASSFGGAGGPNEAFF. The CDR3 nucleotides are TGTGCCAGCAGTTTCGGCGGGGCAGGGGGCCCTAATGAAGCTTTCTTT.

The V call is TRBV5-1, the J call TRBJ1-4; TRBD1 is a possible D gene (5 bases). The CDR3 is 14 residues long. Germline CDR1 reads SGHRS; CDR2 reads YFSETQ. V lost 7 bases and J 1 base, leaving 11 bases between the germline ends. The CDR3 sequence is CASSSGGTNEKLFF. CDR3 DNA: TGCGCCAGCTCGTCGGGGGGAACTAATGAAAAACTGTTTTTT.

This chain connects TRBV6-5 to TRBJ1-2; D ambiguous. The V end lost 0 bases, the J end lost 6 bases, and 14 bases lay between the germline ends. This CDR3 has 15 amino acids. Germline V gene data show CDR1 as MNHEY and CDR2 as SVGAGI. CDR3 sequence: CASSYSNRRGDGYTF. CDR3 coding DNA: TGTGCCAGCAGTTACTCGAATCGGCGCGGGGATGGCTACACCTTC.

The chain combines TRBV7-9 with TRBJ1-2, with D uncertain. CDR1 is SEHNR and CDR2 is FQNEAQ in the germline V gene (reference sequence). The CDR3 is made up of 15 amino acids. V was shortened by 2 bases and J by 5 bases, with 15 bases between the two germline ends. This CDR3 reads CASSLIMVSQYGYTF. The CDR3 region has the DNA TGTGCCAGCAGCTTAATCATGGTCAGTCAATATGGCTACACCTTC.

The chain employs TRBV25-1 and TRBJ1-6, with a tentative D call TRBD1 (5 bases). This CDR3 is 12 amino acids long. The V end was cut by 5 bases, the J end by 16 bases, with 15 bases between. Germline values: CDR1 MGHDK, CDR2 SYGVNS. CDR3 loop: CASSIGQRFLHF. DNA for the CDR3: TGTGCCAGCAGTATTGGACAACGATTTCTCCACTTT.

V gene TRBV27 combines with J gene TRBJ2-7; the match to TRBD2 covers 9 bases. The ends lost 5 bases at V and 3 bases at J; junction bases unmatched: 14. The germline gives CDR1 MNHEY, CDR2 SMNVEV (reference sequence). The CDR3 runs 17 residues. CDR3 sequence (DNA): TGTGCCAGCAGTCCCGTATCCGGGACTAGCAGATTCTACGAGCAGTACTTC. The encoded protein is CASSPVSGTSRFYEQYF.

The V call is TRBV5-6, the J call TRBJ2-7; 7 bases fit TRBD1. J lost 4 bases, V lost 1 base, and 8 bases had no gene match. CDR1 and CDR2 (germline): SGHDT, YYEEEE. The CDR3 is made up of 15 amino acids. The CDR3 DNA reads TGTGCCAGCAGCTTGTTAGGGGGCGGATCGTACGAGCAGTACTTC. The encoded protein is CASSLLGGGSYEQYF.

The chain uses TRBV29-1 and TRBJ1-4; D ambiguous. The CDR3 length is 13 residues. CDR1 is SQVTM, CDR2 ANQGSEA, per germline. Trimming pared 4 bases from V and 4 bases from J, leaving 10 bases between. The DNA of the CDR3 is TGCAGCGTTGCAGAGTGGGGTAATGAAAAACTGTTTTTT. This encodes CSVAEWGNEKLFF.